This entry lists 2 T cell receptor beta chains sequenced from one sample in a study of shared clonotypes between healthy human individuals. The repertoire was sequenced with immunoSEQ multiplex PCR; TCRdb's copy has only in-frame clones and lacks some. The data show a few million clones, roughly 92% seen once. Material: naive CD4+ T cells sorted from blood. The subset here: CD45RA+ positively selected. These receptors originate from a man between 18 and 35 years old in good health.

J is TRBJ2-5 and V is TRBV10-3; 11 nucleotides match TRBD2. Germline V gene lookup returns CDR1 ENHRY and CDR2 SYGVKD. The CDR3 is 15 amino acids. With V trimmed by 8 bases and J by 2 bases, 7 bases remained unmatched. The CDR3 sequence is CAIGGGTSGQETQYF. In nucleotides, the CDR3 is TGTGCCATCGGGGGAGGGACTAGCGGACAAGAGACCCAGTACTTC.

The chain joins TRBV11-1 to TRBJ2-3, with D perhaps TRBD2 (5 bases). Germline V lookup: CDR1 SGHAT, CDR2 FQDESV (reference sequence). The CDR3 sequence is 17 residues long. Trimming cost V 4 bases and J 0 bases, with 17 bases left between them. The CDR3 sequence: CASSSSRRARSTDTQYF. The DNA for the CDR3 is TGTGCCAGCAGCTCGTCCCGGCGGGCTAGAAGCACAGATACGCAGTATTTT.